This TCR beta chain was captured by sequencing in a study of blood T cell repertoires in COVID-19. Study overall: PBMCs, B-cell-depleted T cells, or T cells were the source of the cDNA or gDNA that made up the material.

Patients from Seattle were sampled longitudinally, starting during active infection. Original handling: Reference gene primer amplification gave estimated nucleated cell counts. Measured with immunoSEQ multiplex PCR; TCRdb has only the in-frame clones, and not every one. Clonal size and the V and J genes are those of that table, whereas D and trimming came from the DNA. The top ten clones hold 8.3% of a sample with 150,000 to 190,000 clones, 80% to 90% of them seen once. V was pared by 7 bases and J by 8 bases, with 20 bases between. The CDR3 covers 14 residues. Per germline, CDR1 MNHEY and CDR2 SMNVEV (reference sequence).

This sequence joins TRBV27 and TRBJ1-2, with a possible D match to TRBD1 (6 bases). Sequencing was done on a sample of peripheral blood. This clonotype was sampled from a woman between 55 and 75 years old with COVID-19, enrolled during active disease. For the CDR3, the DNA is TGTGCCAGCACCCCGTTAGGGGGAGTCGAGGGCTACACCTTC. It encodes CASTPLGGVEGYTF.